A selection of T cell receptor beta chains follows, all from one sample in a study of cytomegalovirus exposure and HLA in healthy donors. This table comes from immunoSEQ multiplex PCR, and its TCRdb copy is limited to in-frame clones, with some not included. The top ten clones hold under 11% of a sample with approximately 100,000 clones, 65% to 80% of them seen once. The sample comprised PBMCs. These receptors came from a man aged 50-60 years in good health and CMV-seronegative. Each CDR3 is given with its conserved first and last residue. D genes are given only for firm matches. Only some rows state a clone size, as once, few, many or a class for expanded clones.

d_call: TRBD1
j_call: TRBJ1-2
v_call: TRBV27
clone_size: .
cdr3_aa: CASRSTTTGYFNYGYTF
cdr3_nt: TGTGCCAGCAGGTCAACCACGACAGGGTACTTTAACTATGGCTACACCTTC

d_call: .
j_call: TRBJ2-1
v_call: TRBV2
clone_size: .
cdr3_aa: CASRVSNEQFF
cdr3_nt: TGTGCCAGCAGGGTCAGCAATGAGCAGTTCTTC

d_call: .
j_call: TRBJ1-1
v_call: TRBV27
clone_size: .
cdr3_aa: CASSVQGYTEAFF
cdr3_nt: TGTGCCAGCAGTGTACAGGGTTACACTGAAGCTTTCTTT

d_call: .
j_call: TRBJ2-7
v_call: TRBV6-5
clone_size: .
cdr3_aa: CASSSLYDGTLYEQYF
cdr3_nt: TGTGCCAGCAGTTCTCTATACGACGGGACACTCTACGAGCAGTACTTC

d_call: .
j_call: TRBJ1-5
v_call: TRBV20-1
clone_size: once
cdr3_aa: CGTGLNQPQHF
cdr3_nt: TGCGGTACAGGGCTCAATCAGCCCCAGCATTTT

d_call: TRBD1
j_call: TRBJ2-1
v_call: TRBV30
clone_size: .
cdr3_aa: CAWSGQSTGNEQFF
cdr3_nt: TGTGCCTGGAGTGGCCAATCGACAGGGAATGAGCAGTTCTTC

d_call: .
j_call: TRBJ1-1
v_call: TRBV28
clone_size: .
cdr3_aa: CASSLNADMNTEAFF
cdr3_nt: TGTGCCAGCAGTTTAAATGCGGACATGAACACTGAAGCTTTCTTT

d_call: .
j_call: TRBJ1-2
v_call: TRBV28
clone_size: .
cdr3_aa: CASSSPGVGGYTF
cdr3_nt: TGTGCCAGCAGTTCTCCAGGGGTCGGAGGCTACACCTTC

d_call: .
j_call: TRBJ2-5
v_call: TRBV5-1
clone_size: .
cdr3_aa: CASSRRDTLQETQYF
cdr3_nt: TGCGCCAGCAGTCGCCGGGACACCCTTCAAGAGACCCAGTACTTC

d_call: TRBD2
j_call: TRBJ2-7
v_call: TRBV4-3
clone_size: .
cdr3_aa: CASSQGLAGWDEQYF
cdr3_nt: TGCGCCAGCAGCCAAGGACTAGCGGGGTGGGACGAGCAGTACTTC

d_call: TRBD2
j_call: TRBJ2-7
v_call: TRBV28
clone_size: few
cdr3_aa: CASRGGARGSVGYEQYF
cdr3_nt: TGTGCCAGCAGGGGAGGGGCGAGGGGTAGTGTTGGCTACGAGCAGTACTTC

d_call: TRBD1
j_call: TRBJ1-6
v_call: TRBV5-1
clone_size: .
cdr3_aa: CAAHRTGRSPLHF
cdr3_nt: TGCGCCGCCCACAGGACAGGTCGCTCACCCCTCCACTTT

d_call: .
j_call: TRBJ1-1
v_call: TRBV4-1
clone_size: .
cdr3_aa: CASSQEVRQLNTEAFF
cdr3_nt: TGCGCCAGCAGCCAAGAAGTCAGGCAATTAAACACTGAAGCTTTCTTT

d_call: .
j_call: TRBJ1-2
v_call: TRBV30
clone_size: .
cdr3_aa: CAWSLIRGDYGYTF
cdr3_nt: TGTGCCTGGAGCCTAATCAGGGGCGACTATGGCTACACCTTC

d_call: TRBD1
j_call: TRBJ2-1
v_call: TRBV7-9
clone_size: .
cdr3_aa: CASSLQGQAYNEQFF
cdr3_nt: TGTGCCAGCAGCCTACAGGGGCAGGCCTACAATGAGCAGTTCTTC

d_call: TRBD2
j_call: TRBJ2-3
v_call: TRBV5-6
clone_size: .
cdr3_aa: CASSLTTGTSGYF
cdr3_nt: TGTGCCAGCAGTTTGACCACCGGGACTAGCGGTTATTTT

d_call: .
j_call: TRBJ1-3
v_call: TRBV9
clone_size: .
cdr3_aa: CASSVGGGSGNTIYF
cdr3_nt: TGTGCCAGCAGCGTAGGGGGGGGTTCTGGAAACACCATATATTTT